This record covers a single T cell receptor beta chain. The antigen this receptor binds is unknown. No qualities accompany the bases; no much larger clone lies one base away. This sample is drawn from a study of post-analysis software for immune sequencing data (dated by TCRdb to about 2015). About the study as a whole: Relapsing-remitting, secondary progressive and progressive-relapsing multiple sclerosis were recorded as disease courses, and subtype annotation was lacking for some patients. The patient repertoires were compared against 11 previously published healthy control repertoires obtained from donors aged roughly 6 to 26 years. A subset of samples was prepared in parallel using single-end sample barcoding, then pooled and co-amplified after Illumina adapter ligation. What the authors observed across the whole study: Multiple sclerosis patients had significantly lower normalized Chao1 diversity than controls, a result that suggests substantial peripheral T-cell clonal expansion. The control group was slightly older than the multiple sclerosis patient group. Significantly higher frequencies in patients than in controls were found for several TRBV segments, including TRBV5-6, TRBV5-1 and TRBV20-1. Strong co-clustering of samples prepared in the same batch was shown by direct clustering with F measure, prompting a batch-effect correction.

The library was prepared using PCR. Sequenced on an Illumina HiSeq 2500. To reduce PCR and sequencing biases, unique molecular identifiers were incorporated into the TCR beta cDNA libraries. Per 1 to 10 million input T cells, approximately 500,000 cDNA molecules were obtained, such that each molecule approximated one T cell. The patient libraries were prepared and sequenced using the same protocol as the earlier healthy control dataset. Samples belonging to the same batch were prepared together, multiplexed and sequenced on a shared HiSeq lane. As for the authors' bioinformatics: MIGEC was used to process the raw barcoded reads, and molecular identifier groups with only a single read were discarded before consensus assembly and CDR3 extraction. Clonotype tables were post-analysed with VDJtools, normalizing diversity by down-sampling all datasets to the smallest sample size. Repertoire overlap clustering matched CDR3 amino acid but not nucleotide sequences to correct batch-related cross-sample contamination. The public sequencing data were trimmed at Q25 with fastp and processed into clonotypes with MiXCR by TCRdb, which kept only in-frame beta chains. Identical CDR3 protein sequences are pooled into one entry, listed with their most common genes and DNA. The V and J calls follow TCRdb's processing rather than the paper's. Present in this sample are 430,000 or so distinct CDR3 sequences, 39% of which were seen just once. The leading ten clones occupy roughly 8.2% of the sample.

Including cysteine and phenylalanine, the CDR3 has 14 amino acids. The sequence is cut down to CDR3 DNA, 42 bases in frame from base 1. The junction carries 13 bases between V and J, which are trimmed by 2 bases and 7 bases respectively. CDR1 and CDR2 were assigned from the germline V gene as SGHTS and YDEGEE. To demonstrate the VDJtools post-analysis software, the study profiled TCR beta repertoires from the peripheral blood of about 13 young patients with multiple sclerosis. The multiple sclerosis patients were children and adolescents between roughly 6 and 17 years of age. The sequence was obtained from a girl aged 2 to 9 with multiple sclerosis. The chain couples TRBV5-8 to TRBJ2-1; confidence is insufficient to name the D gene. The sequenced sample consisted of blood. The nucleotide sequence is TGTGCCAGCAGCTTTTATAGGGAAGAGAATGAGCAGTTCTTC. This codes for CASSFYREENEQFF. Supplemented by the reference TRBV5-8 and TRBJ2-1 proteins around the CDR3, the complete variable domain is EAGVTQSPTHLIKTRGQQATLRCSPISGHTSVYWYQQALGLGLQFLLWYDEGEERNRGNFPPRFSGRQFPNYSSELNVNALELEDSALYLCASSFYREENEQFFGPGTRLTVL.